This T cell receptor beta chain emerged from a study of identical twins. Study outcomes and limitations: Out-of-frame beta chain sequences displayed weaker excess sharing between twins.

TCRdb ran MiXCR on the 5' RACE reads and lists one entry per CDR3 protein. The sample records 1.5 million to 2 million distinct CDR3 sequences, roughly 35% being singletons. This clonotype was observed once. The target antigen is unknown. Trimming cost V 2 bases and J 5 bases, with 18 bases left between them. This CDR3 is built from 16 residues. Looked up from germline, CDR1 is SGHTA and CDR2 is FQGNSA. This rearrangement joins TRBV7-2 to TRBJ1-2; D remains ambiguous. The sequenced sample consisted of cord blood. The TCR was taken from a newborn girl in good health. The CDR3: CASSLYHLRPIYGYTF. The CDR3 DNA reads as TGTGCCAGCAGCTTATATCATCTCCGACCTATTTATGGCTACACCTTC.